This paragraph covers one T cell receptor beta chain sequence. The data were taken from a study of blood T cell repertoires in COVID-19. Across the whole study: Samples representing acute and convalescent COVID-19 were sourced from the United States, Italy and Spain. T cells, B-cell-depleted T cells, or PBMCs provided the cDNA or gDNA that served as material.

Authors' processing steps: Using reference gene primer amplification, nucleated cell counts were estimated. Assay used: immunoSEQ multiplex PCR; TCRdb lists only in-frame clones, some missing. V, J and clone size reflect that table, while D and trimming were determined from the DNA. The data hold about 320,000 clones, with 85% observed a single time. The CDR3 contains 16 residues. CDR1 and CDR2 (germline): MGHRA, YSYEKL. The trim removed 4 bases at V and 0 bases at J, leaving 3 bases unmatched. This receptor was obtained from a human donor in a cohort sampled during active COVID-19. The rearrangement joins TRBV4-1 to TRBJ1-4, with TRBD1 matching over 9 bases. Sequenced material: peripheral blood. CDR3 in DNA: TGCGCCAGCAGCCCACGGACAGGGGCAACTAATGAAAAACTGTTTTTT. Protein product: CASSPRTGATNEKLFF.